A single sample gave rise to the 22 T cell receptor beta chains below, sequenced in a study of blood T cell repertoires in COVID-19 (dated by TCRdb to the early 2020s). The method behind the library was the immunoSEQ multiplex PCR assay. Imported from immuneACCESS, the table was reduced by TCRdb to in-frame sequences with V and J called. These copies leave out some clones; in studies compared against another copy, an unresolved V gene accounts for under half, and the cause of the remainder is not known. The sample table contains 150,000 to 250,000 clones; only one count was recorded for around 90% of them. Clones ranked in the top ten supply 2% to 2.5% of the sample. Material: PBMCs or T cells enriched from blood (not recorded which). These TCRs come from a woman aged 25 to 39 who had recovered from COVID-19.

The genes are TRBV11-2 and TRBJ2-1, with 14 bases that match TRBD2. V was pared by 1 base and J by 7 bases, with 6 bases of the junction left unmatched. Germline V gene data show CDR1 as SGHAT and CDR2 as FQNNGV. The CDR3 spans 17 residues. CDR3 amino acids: CASSLVGTSGSRNEQFF. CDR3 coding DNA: TGTGCCAGCAGCTTAGTAGGGACTAGCGGGAGTCGTAATGAGCAGTTCTTC.

DNA for the CDR3: TGTGCCAGCAGCTTCTCAGGGGTTCCCTACGAGCAGTACTTC. Translated: CASSFSGVPYEQYF. This chain connects TRBV7-9 to TRBJ2-7; a weak D match, TRBD1 (6 bases). This CDR3 has 14 residues. V gave up 3 bases and J gave up 2 bases, with 11 bases separating them. In germline, CDR1 is SEHNR, CDR2 FQNEAQ (reference sequence).

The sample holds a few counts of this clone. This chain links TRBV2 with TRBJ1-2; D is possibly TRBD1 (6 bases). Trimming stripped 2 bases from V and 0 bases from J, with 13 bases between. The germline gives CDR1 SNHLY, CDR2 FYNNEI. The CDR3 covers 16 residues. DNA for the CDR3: TGTGCCAGCAGTGAATTGGGGGAGGGGGCTAACTATGGCTACACCTTC. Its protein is CASSELGEGANYGYTF.

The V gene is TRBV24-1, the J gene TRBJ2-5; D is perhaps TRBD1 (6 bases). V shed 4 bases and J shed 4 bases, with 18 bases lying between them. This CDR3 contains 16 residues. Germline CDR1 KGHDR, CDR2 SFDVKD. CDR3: CATSDPGTLPGETQYF. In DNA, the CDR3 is TGTGCCACCAGTGACCCCGGGACACTACCTGGAGAGACCCAGTACTTC.

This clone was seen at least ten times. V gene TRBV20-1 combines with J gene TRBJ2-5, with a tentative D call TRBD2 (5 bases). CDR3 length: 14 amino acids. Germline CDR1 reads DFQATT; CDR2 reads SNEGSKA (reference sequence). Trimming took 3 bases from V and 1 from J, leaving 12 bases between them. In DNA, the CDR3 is TGCAGTGCTAGTAAAGCGGATGCCCAAGAGACCCAGTACTTC. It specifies CSASKADAQETQYF.

In DNA form, the CDR3 reads TGTGCCACCCAAGACAGGGTCTATGGCTACACCTTC. Translated, it gives CATQDRVYGYTF. This rearrangement joins TRBV5-4 to TRBJ1-2; 7 bases match TRBD1. Trimming cost V 9 bases and J 4 bases; bases outside gene matches: 6. Germline-derived CDR1 and CDR2 are SGHNT and YYREEE (reference sequence). The length of the CDR3 is 12 residues.

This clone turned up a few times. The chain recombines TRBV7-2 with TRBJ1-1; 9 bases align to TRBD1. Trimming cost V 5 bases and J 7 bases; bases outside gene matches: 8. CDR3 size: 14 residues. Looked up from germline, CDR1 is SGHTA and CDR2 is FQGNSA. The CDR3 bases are TGTGCCAGCAGCACTACAGGGGGCCTAAATGAAGCTTTCTTT. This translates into CASSTTGGLNEAFF. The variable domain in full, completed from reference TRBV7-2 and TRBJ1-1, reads GAGVSQSPSNKVTEKGKDVELRCDPISGHTALYWYRQSLGQGLEFLIYFQGNSAPDKSGLPSDRFSAERTGGSVSTLTIQRTQQEDSAVYLCASSTTGGLNEAFFGQGTRLTVV.

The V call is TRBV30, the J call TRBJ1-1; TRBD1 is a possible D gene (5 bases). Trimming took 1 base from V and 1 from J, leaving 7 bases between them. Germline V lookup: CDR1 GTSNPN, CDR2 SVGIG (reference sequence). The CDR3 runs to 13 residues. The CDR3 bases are TGTGCCTGGAGTGATACAGGGAACACTGAAGCTTTCTTT. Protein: CAWSDTGNTEAFF.

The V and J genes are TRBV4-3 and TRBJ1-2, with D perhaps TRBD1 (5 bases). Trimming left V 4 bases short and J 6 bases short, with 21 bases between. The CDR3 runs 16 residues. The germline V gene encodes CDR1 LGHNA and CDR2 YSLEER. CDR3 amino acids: CASSPRAGGDMNGYTF. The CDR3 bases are TGCGCCAGCAGCCCGAGGGCCGGGGGTGATATGAATGGCTACACCTTC.

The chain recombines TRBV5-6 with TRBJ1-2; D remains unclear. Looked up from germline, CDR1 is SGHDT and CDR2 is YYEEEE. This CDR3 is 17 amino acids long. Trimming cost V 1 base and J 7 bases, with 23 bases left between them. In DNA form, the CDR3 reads TGTGCCAGCAGCTTGCCCCTACGGGCGGGCCCCTATTCTGGCTACACCTTC. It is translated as CASSLPLRAGPYSGYTF.

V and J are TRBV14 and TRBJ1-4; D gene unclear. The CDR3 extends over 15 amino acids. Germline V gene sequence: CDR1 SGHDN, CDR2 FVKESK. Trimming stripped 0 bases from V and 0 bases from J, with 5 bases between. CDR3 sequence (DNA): TGTGCCAGCAGCCAAGATCCAGCAACTAATGAAAAACTGTTTTTT. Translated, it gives CASSQDPATNEKLFF. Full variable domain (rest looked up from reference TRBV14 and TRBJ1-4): EAGVTQFPSHSVIEKGQTVTLRCDPISGHDNLYWYRRVMGKEIKFLLHFVKESKQDESGMPNNRFLAERTGGTYSTLKVQPAELEDSGVYFCASSQDPATNEKLFFGSGTQLSVL.

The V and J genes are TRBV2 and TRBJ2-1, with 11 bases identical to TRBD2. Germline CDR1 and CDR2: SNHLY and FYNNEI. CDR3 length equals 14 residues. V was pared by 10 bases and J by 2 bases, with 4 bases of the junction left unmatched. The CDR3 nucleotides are TGTGCCACGGCGGGACTAGCGGCCTACAATGAGCAGTTCTTC. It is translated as CATAGLAAYNEQFF.

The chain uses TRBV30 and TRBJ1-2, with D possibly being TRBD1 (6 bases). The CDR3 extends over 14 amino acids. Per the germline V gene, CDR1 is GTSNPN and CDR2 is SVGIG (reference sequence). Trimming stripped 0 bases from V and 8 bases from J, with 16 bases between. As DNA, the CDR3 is TGTGCCTGGAGTGTACTACAGAGGGGGGGAGGCTACACCTTC. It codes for CAWSVLQRGGGYTF.

For the CDR3, the DNA is TGTGCCAGTAGTATAAGGGACAGTTCCTATGGCTACACCTTC. Translated: CASSIRDSSYGYTF. This sequence joins TRBV19 and TRBJ1-2, with 7 bases matching TRBD1. V was clipped by 2 bases and J by 4 bases; unmatched bases: 4. The CDR3 length is 14 residues. CDR1 LNHDA and CDR2 SQIVND come from the germline V gene (reference sequence).

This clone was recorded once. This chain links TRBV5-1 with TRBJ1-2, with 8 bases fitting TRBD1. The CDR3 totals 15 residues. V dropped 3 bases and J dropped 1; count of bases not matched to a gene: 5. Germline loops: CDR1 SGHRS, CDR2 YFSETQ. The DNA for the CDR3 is TGCGCCAGCAGCTCGGACAGGGTAGATAACTATGGCTACACCTTC. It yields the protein CASSSDRVDNYGYTF.

The CDR3 sequence: CASSQVGLAGGNEQFF. CDR3 nucleotides: TGTGCCAGCAGCCAAGTAGGACTAGCGGGAGGAAATGAGCAGTTCTTC. J is TRBJ2-1 and V is TRBV3-1 (or the pseudogene TRBV3-2); 14 positions agree with TRBD2. After removal of 1 base from V and 7 bases from J, the junction contained 3 bases not matched to a gene. CDR1 and CDR2 (germline): LGHDT, YNNKEL (reference sequence). This CDR3 is built from 16 residues.

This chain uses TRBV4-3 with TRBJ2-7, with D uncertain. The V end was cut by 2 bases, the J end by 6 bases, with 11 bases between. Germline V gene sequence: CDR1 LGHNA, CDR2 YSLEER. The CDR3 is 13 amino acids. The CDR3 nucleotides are TGCGCCAGCAGCCAAACTGCTTCTGGCGAGCAGTACTTC. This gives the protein CASSQTASGEQYF.

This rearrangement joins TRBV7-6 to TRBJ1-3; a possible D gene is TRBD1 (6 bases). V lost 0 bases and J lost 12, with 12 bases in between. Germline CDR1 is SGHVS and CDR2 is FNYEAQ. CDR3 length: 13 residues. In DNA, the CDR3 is TGTGCCAGCAGCTTAGCGCCGGGGGGCCTCATATATTTT. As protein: CASSLAPGGLIYF.

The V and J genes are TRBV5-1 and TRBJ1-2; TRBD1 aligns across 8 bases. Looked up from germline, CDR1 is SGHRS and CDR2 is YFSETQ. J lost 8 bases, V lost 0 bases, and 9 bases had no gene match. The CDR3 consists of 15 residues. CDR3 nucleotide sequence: TGCGCCAGCAGCTTGGATTCAGGGGGCATCTGGGGCTACACCTTC. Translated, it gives CASSLDSGGIWGYTF.

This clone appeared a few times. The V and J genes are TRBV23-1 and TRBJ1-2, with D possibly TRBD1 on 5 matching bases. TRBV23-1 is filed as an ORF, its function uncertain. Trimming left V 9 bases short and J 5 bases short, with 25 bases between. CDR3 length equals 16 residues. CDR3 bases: TGCGCCAGTTTACACCCGGGACTCCTTTTAAGGTATGGCTACACCTTC. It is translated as CASLHPGLLLRYGYTF.

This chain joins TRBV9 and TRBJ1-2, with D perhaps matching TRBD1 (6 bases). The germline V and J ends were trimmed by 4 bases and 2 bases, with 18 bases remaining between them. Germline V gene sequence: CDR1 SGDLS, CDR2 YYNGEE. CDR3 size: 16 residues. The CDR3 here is CASSTPSGQTNYGYTF. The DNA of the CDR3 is TGTGCCAGCAGCACCCCTAGCGGACAGACGAACTATGGCTACACCTTC.

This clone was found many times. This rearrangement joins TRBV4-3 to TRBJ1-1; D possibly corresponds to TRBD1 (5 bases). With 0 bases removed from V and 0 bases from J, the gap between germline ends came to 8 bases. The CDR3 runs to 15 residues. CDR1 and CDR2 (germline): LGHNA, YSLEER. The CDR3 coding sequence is TGCGCCAGCAGCCAAGAAGGGGCAATGAACACTGAAGCTTTCTTT. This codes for CASSQEGAMNTEAFF.